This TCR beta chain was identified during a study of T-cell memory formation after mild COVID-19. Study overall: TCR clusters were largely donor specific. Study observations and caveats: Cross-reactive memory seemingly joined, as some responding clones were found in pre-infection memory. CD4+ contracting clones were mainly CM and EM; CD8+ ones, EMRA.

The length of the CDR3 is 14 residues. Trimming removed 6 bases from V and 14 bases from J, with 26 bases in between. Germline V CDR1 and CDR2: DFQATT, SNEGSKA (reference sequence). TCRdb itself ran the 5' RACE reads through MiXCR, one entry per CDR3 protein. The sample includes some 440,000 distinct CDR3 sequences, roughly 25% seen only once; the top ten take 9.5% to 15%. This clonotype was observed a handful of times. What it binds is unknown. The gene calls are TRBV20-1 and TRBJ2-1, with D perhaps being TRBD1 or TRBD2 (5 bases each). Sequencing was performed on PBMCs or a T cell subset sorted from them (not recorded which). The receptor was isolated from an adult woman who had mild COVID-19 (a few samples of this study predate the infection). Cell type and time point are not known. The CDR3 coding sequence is TGCAGTGCGGCCGGGACCGTGGTTTCTAGGAATGAGTTCTTC. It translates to CSAAGTVVSRNEFF.